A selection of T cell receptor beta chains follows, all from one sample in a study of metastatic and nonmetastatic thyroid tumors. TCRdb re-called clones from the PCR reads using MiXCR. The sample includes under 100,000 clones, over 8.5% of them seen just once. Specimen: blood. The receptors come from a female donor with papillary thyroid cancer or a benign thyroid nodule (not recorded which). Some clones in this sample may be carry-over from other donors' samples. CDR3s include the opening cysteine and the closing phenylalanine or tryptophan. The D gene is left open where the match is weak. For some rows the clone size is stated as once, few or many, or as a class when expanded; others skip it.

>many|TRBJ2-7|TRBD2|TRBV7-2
CASSFTSGGIYEQYF
TGTGCCAGCAGCTTCACTAGCGGGGGGATCTACGAGCAGTACTTC
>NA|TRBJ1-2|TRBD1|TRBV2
CASSIRDRDYLDYGYTF
TGTGCCAGCAGCATCCGGGACAGGGACTATTTAGACTATGGCTACACCTTC
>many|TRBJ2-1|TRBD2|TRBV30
CAWSVPMRGARGEQFF
TGTGCCTGGAGTGTACCGATGCGGGGGGCCCGTGGGGAGCAGTTCTTC
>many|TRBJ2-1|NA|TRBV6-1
CASSPRGSKHNEQFF
TGTGCCAGCAGCCCCCGGGGGAGTAAACACAATGAGCAGTTCTTC
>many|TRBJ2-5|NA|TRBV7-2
CASSLSPQETQYF
TGTGCCAGCAGCTTATCCCCCCAAGAGACCCAGTACTTC
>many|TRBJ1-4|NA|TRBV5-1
CASSKDSSNEKLFF
TGCGCCAGCAGCAAGGACAGCTCTAATGAAAAACTGTTTTTT
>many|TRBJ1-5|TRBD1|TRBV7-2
CASSTDRGQPQHF
TGTGCCAGCAGCACGGACAGGGGACAGCCCCAGCATTTT
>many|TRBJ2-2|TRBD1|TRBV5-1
CASSLTGQGFQTGELFF
TGCGCCAGCAGCTTGACGGGACAGGGGTTCCAGACCGGGGAGCTGTTTTTT
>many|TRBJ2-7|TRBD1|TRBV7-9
CASSLVGTGTGNRYEQYF
TGTGCCAGCAGCTTAGTGGGAACCGGGACAGGGAATAGGTACGAGCAGTACTTC
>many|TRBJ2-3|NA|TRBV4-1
CASSQAGGGPDTDTQYF
TGCGCCAGCAGCCAGGCAGGGGGGGGGCCGGACACAGATACGCAGTATTTT
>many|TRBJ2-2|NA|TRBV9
CASSVVRGELFF
TGTGCCAGCAGCGTAGTAAGAGGGGAGCTGTTTTTT
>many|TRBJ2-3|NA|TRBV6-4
CASSDGGGATDTQYF
TGTGCCAGCAGTGATGGTGGGGGGGCCACAGATACGCAGTATTTT
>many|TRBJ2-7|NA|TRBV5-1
CASRIDIHEQYF
TGCGCCAGCAGGATTGACATTCACGAGCAGTACTTC
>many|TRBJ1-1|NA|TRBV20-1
CSARRTANTEAFF
TGCAGTGCTAGACGGACAGCGAACACTGAAGCTTTCTTT
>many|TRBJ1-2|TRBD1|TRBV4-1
CASSLLPRDRGRGYTF
TGCGCCAGCAGCCTTCTCCCCCGGGACAGGGGGCGAGGCTACACCTTC
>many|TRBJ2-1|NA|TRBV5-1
CASSLVSGSIEQFF
TGCGCCAGCAGCTTGGTCTCCGGGTCCATCGAGCAGTTCTTC
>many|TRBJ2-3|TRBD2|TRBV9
CASSVGGSGGRDTQYF
TGTGCCAGCAGCGTAGGGGGTAGCGGGGGGAGAGATACGCAGTATTTT
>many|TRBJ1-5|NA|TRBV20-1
CSARPSRGYSNQPQHF
TGCAGTGCTAGACCTTCCAGAGGATATAGCAATCAGCCCCAGCATTTT
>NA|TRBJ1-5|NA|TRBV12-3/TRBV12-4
CASSFLPGPKPQHF
TGTGCCAGCAGTTTTCTGCCAGGCCCAAAGCCCCAGCATTTT
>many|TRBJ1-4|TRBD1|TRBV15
CATSRDRVQGSNEKLFF
TGTGCCACCAGCAGAGATAGAGTACAGGGGTCTAATGAAAAACTGTTTTTT
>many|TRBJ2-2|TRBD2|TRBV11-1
CASRDIAGGPTGELFF
TGTGCCAGCAGGGATATAGCGGGGGGGCCGACCGGGGAGCTGTTTTTT
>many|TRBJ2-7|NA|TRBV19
CASSSRDTTYEQYF
TGTGCCAGTAGTTCGCGGGACACTACCTACGAGCAGTACTTC
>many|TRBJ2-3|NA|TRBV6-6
CASSYGLVGDTQYF
TGTGCCAGCAGTTACGGCCTGGTGGGGGATACGCAGTATTTT
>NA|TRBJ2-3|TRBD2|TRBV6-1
CASRHSGAPADTQYF
TGTGCCAGCAGGCATAGCGGGGCACCAGCAGATACGCAGTATTTT
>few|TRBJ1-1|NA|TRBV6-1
CASSETWGNTEAFF
TGTGCCAGCAGTGAAACGTGGGGGAACACTGAAGCTTTCTTT
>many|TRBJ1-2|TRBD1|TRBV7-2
CASSLDRGEGGYTF
TGTGCCAGCAGCTTAGACAGGGGTGAAGGGGGCTACACCTTC
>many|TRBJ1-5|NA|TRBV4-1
CASSQEVEQPQHF
TGCGCCAGCAGCCAAGAGGTTGAGCAGCCCCAGCATTTT
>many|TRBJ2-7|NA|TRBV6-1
CASTDRVPYEQYF
TGTGCCAGCACCGACCGGGTCCCCTACGAGCAGTACTTC
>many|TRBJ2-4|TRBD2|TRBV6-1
CATLRSGGNNIQYF
TGTGCCACCCTCAGGAGCGGGGGGAATAACATTCAGTACTTC
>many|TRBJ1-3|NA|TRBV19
CASSIGSSGNTIYF
TGTGCCAGTAGTATCGGCAGCTCTGGAAACACCATATATTTT
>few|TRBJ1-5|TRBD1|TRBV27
CASRPGTGGNQPQHF
TGTGCCAGCAGACCCGGGACAGGGGGCAATCAGCCCCAGCATTTT
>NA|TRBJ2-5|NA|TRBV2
CASFKGVTQYF
TGTGCCAGCTTTAAGGGGGTGACCCAGTACTTC
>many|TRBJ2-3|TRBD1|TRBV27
CASREGGGSFLDTQYF
TGTGCCAGCAGGGAAGGGGGCGGATCGTTTCTGGATACGCAGTATTTT
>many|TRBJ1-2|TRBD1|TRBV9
CASSASERGQGNGYTF
TGTGCCAGCAGCGCGTCCGAGCGGGGACAGGGCAATGGCTACACCTTC
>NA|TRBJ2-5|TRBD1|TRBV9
CASSARQGQETQYF
TGTGCCAGCAGCGCCAGACAGGGTCAGGAGACCCAGTACTTC